What follows are 9 T cell receptor beta chains derived from one specimen sequenced in a study of blood T cell repertoires in COVID-19. Data came from immunoSEQ multiplex PCR; TCRdb stores just in-frame clones and leaves some out. Among fewer than 250,000 clones listed, approximately 90% were seen once. The sequenced sample consisted of peripheral blood. The receptors shown here come from a human donor in a cohort sampled during active COVID-19.

This chain links TRBV7-9 with TRBJ2-1; possibly TRBD2 for D (5 bases). The CDR3 runs 15 residues. Per germline, CDR1 SEHNR and CDR2 FQNEAQ (reference sequence). The V gene lost 3 bases and the J gene lost 0 bases, with 9 bases spanning the gap. The CDR3 nucleotides are TGTGCCAGCAGCTTCGGGGAACCCTCCTACAATGAGCAGTTCTTC. This encodes CASSFGEPSYNEQFF.

The chain uses TRBV7-8 and TRBJ2-7; a weak D match, TRBD1 (6 bases). Germline V CDR1 and CDR2: SGHVS, FQNEAQ. Trimming took 5 bases from V and 2 from J, leaving 7 bases between them. The length of the CDR3 is 12 residues. The CDR3 spells CASSDRTYEQYF. CDR3 nucleotide sequence: TGTGCCAGCAGCGACAGGACCTACGAGCAGTACTTC.

The chain joins TRBV19 to TRBJ1-5, with a tentative D call TRBD1 (5 bases). Germline loops: CDR1 LNHDA, CDR2 SQIVND (reference sequence). V dropped 6 bases and J dropped 2 bases, with 17 bases sitting between them. The CDR3 loop spans 16 amino acids. CDR3 DNA sequence: TGTGCCAGTAGCCAAAGAGGATCAGGGCGCAATCAGCCCCAGCATTTT. Residues: CASSQRGSGRNQPQHF.

The CDR3, as DNA: TGCAAAGCCGACAGGGAGTATGGCTACACCTTC. The encoded protein is CKADREYGYTF. The chain is built from TRBV20-1 and TRBJ1-2; 7 bases are shared with TRBD1. The CDR3 has 11 amino acids. Germline CDR1 is DFQATT and CDR2 is SNEGSKA (reference sequence).

The J gene is TRBJ1-1, the V gene TRBV7-2; D gene ambiguous. V shed 4 bases and J shed 4 bases, with 7 bases lying between them. Per germline, CDR1 SGHTA and CDR2 FQGNSA. CDR3 length: 12 residues. DNA for the CDR3: TGTGCCAGCAGCTCGCGTCTCACTGAAGCTTTCTTT. Translated: CASSSRLTEAFF.

J is TRBJ1-1 and V is TRBV19; D ambiguous. The length of the CDR3 is 14 residues. Germline-derived CDR1 and CDR2 are LNHDA and SQIVND (reference sequence). V was shortened by 3 bases and J by 0 bases, with 8 bases between the two germline ends. The DNA of the CDR3 is TGTGCCAGTAGTATGAACAGCTTGAACACTGAAGCTTTCTTT. Protein sequence: CASSMNSLNTEAFF.

The genes are TRBV5-6 and TRBJ2-5; TRBD1 matches at 7 bases. The germline V gene has CDR1 SGHDT and CDR2 YYEEEE. Losses at the gene ends were 0 bases for V and 4 bases for J; bases not matched to a gene: 3. The CDR3 contains 14 residues. The CDR3 reads CASSLARGRETQYF. The CDR3 nucleotides are TGTGCCAGCAGCTTGGCCAGGGGGAGAGAGACCCAGTACTTC. Full variable domain (missing parts from reference TRBV5-6 and TRBJ2-5): DAGVTQSPTHLIKTRGQQVTLRCSPKSGHDTVSWYQQALGQGPQFIFQYYEEEERQRGNFPDRFSGHQFPNYSSELNVNALLLGDSALYLCASSLARGRETQYFGPGTRLLVL.

The rearrangement uses TRBV10-3 and TRBJ2-1; 9 bases match TRBD1. The CDR3 extends over 13 amino acids. Unmatched junction bases numbered 6, after V lost 7 bases and J lost 8 bases. Germline V CDR1 and CDR2: ENHRY, SYGVKD. CDR3: CAIKGTGLDEQFF. The CDR3 region has the DNA TGTGCCATCAAAGGGACAGGGTTGGATGAGCAGTTCTTC.

This clone was counted a single time. The gene calls are TRBV5-1 and TRBJ1-4; TRBD1 matches 7 bases. The CDR3 is 15 residues long. Germline V lookup: CDR1 SGHRS, CDR2 YFSETQ. V shed 4 bases and J 10 bases; nucleotides not matched to a gene: 13. This CDR3 reads CASSPPGTDGGKLFF. The CDR3 DNA follows: TGCGCCAGCAGCCCACCCGGGACAGACGGTGGAAAACTGTTTTTT. The complete variable domain, with remaining parts taken from reference TRBV5-1 and TRBJ1-4, reads KAGVTQTPRYLIKTRGQQVTLSCSPISGHRSVSWYQQTPGQGLQFLFEYFSETQRNKGNFPGRFSGRQFSNSRSEMNVSTLELGDSALYLCASSPPGTDGGKLFFGSGTQLSVL.